This TCR beta chain was identified during a study of molecular identifiers for immune sequencing clone quantification. V was pared by 1 base and J by 5 bases, with 7 bases of the junction left unmatched. Germline CDR1 and CDR2: LNHDA and SQIVND (reference sequence). The CDR3 contains 15 residues. TCRdb reprocessed the PCR reads via MiXCR and lists one record per CDR3 protein. The sample holds around 470,000 distinct CDR3 sequences, around 23% seen once. V gene TRBV19 combines with J gene TRBJ2-5; TRBD1 matches 7 bases. This receptor was taken from a human donor in good health. Some libraries in this study had Jurkat cell RNA spiked in. Sequenced sample: naive CD8+ T cells from blood, with Jurkat cell RNA spiked in. The subset: FACS-sorted CD8+CD4-CCR7+CD45RA+ naive T cells. The chain's CDR3 is CASSIGLTGMETQYF. Written as DNA, the CDR3 is TGTGCCAGTAGTATAGGTTTGACAGGGATGGAGACCCAGTACTTC.